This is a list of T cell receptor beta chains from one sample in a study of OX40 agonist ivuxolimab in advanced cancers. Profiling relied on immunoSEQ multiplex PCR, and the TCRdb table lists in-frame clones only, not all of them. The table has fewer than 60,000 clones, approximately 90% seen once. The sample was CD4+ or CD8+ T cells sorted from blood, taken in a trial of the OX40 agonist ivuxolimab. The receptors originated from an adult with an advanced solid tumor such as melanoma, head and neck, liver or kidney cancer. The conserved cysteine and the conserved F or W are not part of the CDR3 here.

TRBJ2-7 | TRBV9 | ASSVEAGAGEQY
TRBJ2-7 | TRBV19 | ASSMDSSYEQY
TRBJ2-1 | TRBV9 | ASSVEVTSSYNEQF
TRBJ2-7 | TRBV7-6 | ASSFGGGETYEQY
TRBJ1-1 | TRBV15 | ATSRVSGRLSTEAF
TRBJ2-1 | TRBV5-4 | ASSQEFGARNYNEQF
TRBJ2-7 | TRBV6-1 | ASSEATGVHEQY
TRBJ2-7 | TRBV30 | AFTLGSYEQY
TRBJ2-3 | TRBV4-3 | ASSQGKGLMADTQY
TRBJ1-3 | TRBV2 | ASSSGVVIY
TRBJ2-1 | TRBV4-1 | ASSQTPRELPSDEQF
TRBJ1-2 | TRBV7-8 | ASSLGGTGYT
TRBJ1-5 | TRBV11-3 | ASNSWAASVRQPQH
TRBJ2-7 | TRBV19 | ASSIADRTYEQY
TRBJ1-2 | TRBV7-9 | ASSLSVPDANMNGYT
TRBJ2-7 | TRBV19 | ASSFGAYEQY